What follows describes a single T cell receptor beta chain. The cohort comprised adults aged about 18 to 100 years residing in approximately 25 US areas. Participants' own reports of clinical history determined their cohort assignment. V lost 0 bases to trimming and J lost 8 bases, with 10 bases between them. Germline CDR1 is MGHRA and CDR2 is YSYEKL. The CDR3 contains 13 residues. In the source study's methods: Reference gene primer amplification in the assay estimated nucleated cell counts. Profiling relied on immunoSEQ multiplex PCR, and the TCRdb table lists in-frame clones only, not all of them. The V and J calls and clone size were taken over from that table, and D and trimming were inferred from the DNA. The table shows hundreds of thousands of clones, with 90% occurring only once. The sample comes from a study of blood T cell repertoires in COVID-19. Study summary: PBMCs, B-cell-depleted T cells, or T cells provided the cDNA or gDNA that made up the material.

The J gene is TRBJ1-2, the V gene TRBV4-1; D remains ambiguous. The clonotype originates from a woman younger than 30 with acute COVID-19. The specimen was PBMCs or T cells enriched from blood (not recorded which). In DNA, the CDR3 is TGCGCCAGCAGCCAAGAACGGGTCGGAGGCTACACCTTC. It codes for CASSQERVGGYTF.